The 11 T cell receptor beta chains reported below all come from one sample, sequenced in a study of T cell responses to AZD1222 COVID-19 vaccine. The protocol was immunoSEQ multiplex PCR, while the TCRdb copy is restricted to in-frame clones and leaves out a portion. The profile shows roughly 150,000 clones, 90% of them singletons. The sample consisted of peripheral blood, taken on day 0 of AZD1222 vaccination. The receptors were sampled from an adult in good health.

The V call is TRBV7-2, the J call TRBJ2-1; 9 bases match TRBD1. From germline, CDR1 is SGHTA and CDR2 FQGNSA. The junction had 6 bases not matched to a gene; V was cut back by 6 bases and J by 3 bases. This CDR3 spans 15 amino acids. In nucleotides, the CDR3 is TGTGCCAGCAGAGCCGGGACAGGGATCTACAATGAGCAGTTCTTC. Its translation: CASRAGTGIYNEQFF.

The rearrangement joins TRBV2 to TRBJ2-3; D remains ambiguous. The CDR3 has 12 amino acids. Trimming removed 1 base from V and 4 bases from J, with 3 bases in between. Germline V gene lookup returns CDR1 SNHLY and CDR2 FYNNEI. The CDR3 nucleotides are TGTGCCAGCAGTGAAGTAGCAGATACGCAGTATTTT. Residues: CASSEVADTQYF.

J is TRBJ2-1 and V is TRBV11-3; maybe TRBD1 (6 bases). Germline V gene sequence: CDR1 SGHNT, CDR2 YENEEA. The CDR3 runs to 15 residues. Trimming took 3 bases from V and 2 from J, leaving 11 bases between them. CDR3 in DNA: TGTGCCAGCAGCTTCGCGACAGGTCCCTACAATGAGCAGTTCTTC. Amino acids: CASSFATGPYNEQFF.

The genes are TRBV19 and TRBJ1-1; D gene ambiguous. V lost 4 bases and J lost 1, with 13 bases in between. Per germline, CDR1 LNHDA and CDR2 SQIVND (reference sequence). This CDR3 has 15 amino acids. The CDR3 nucleotides are TGTGCCAGTAGTAGGGGTTTGGCGTGGAACACTGAAGCTTTCTTT. Translated: CASSRGLAWNTEAFF.

This chain connects TRBV10-3 to TRBJ1-5; 7 bases agree with TRBD1. CDR1 is ENHRY and CDR2 is SYGVKD in the germline V gene. The CDR3 length is 16 residues. With 3 bases clipped from V and 4 bases from J, the junction kept 9 bases outside the gene matches. The CDR3 DNA reads as TGTGCCATCAGTGATGCGGGACGGGACAGAAATCAGCCCCAGCATTTT. Translated: CAISDAGRDRNQPQHF.

This chain uses TRBV3-1 (or the pseudogene TRBV3-2) with TRBJ2-1; 8 nucleotides line up with TRBD2. V was pared by 1 base and J by 10 bases, with 6 bases of the junction left unmatched. Germline CDR1 LGHDT, CDR2 YNNKEL (reference sequence). CDR3 length equals 14 residues. CDR3 residues: CASSQGVAGTEQFF. CDR3 in DNA: TGTGCCAGCAGCCAAGGGGTAGCGGGAACGGAGCAGTTCTTC.

This clone was seen only once. The chain combines TRBV5-6 with TRBJ2-7; D is unclear. V lost 0 bases and J lost 8, with 15 bases in between. Germline lookup yields CDR1 SGHDT and CDR2 YYEEEE. CDR3 length: 14 amino acids. CDR3 sequence reads: CASSLGALPSKQYF. The CDR3 DNA reads TGTGCCAGCAGCTTGGGAGCGCTACCGTCTAAGCAGTACTTC.

V gene TRBV2 combines with J gene TRBJ2-1; D gene unclear. From germline, CDR1 is SNHLY and CDR2 FYNNEI. V was cut by 8 bases and J by 7 bases, with 9 bases left in between. The length of the CDR3 is 11 residues. This CDR3 reads CASSILNEQFF. The DNA for the CDR3 is TGTGCCAGCTCAATACTAAATGAGCAGTTCTTC.

The CDR3 reads CASSPRTGKSGGYTF. The CDR3 DNA follows: TGTGCCAGTAGTCCCCGGACAGGGAAGTCTGGGGGCTACACCTTC. J is TRBJ1-2 and V is TRBV19; 8 bases are shared with TRBD1. CDR1 and CDR2 from the germline V gene are LNHDA and SQIVND (reference sequence). CDR3 length: 15 amino acids. J lost 8 bases, V lost 5 bases, and 13 bases had no gene match.

The chain uses TRBV27 and TRBJ2-3; tentatively, D is TRBD2 (6 bases). Germline lookup yields CDR1 MNHEY and CDR2 SMNVEV (reference sequence). Between the trimmed V and J ends, which lost 1 base and 1 base, there was a span of 12 bases. The length of the CDR3 is 16 residues. The DNA for the CDR3 is TGTGCCAGCAGTTTATTCCCGGGAGACCGCACAGATACGCAGTATTTT. This sequence encodes CASSLFPGDRTDTQYF.

CDR3 nucleotides: TGTGCCAGCAGCTTAGACAGGGACCGGGGATTGAACACTGAAGCTTTCTTT. This translates into CASSLDRDRGLNTEAFF. The chain uses TRBV28 and TRBJ1-1; 7 bases fit TRBD1. V lost 6 bases and J lost 0; bases outside the gene matches: 13. The length of the CDR3 is 17 residues. Germline assignment: CDR1 MDHEN and CDR2 SYDVKM.